The source of this T cell receptor (beta chain) is a study of shared clonotypes between healthy human individuals. The count of this clone is one. TCRdb's table, derived via immunoSEQ multiplex PCR, lists solely in-frame clones and lacks some. The table records about a million clones, 76% of them present only once. Germline lookup yields CDR1 ENHRY and CDR2 SYGVKD. Trimming took off 5 bases at V and 0 bases at J, with 9 bases between the two ends. The CDR3 sequence is 14 residues long. This chain connects TRBV10-3 to TRBJ2-3; the D gene is possibly TRBD1 (6 bases). Source material: memory CD4+ T cells sorted from blood. The sample's subset: CD45RA-negative fraction. The sequence came from a man younger than 35 in good health. The CDR3 region has the DNA TGTGCCATCAGTTCAGGGGCTAGCACAGATACGCAGTATTTT. Its translation is CAISSGASTDTQYF.